This record covers a single T cell receptor (beta chain). As originally analysed: Estimation of nucleated cell counts relied on the amplification of reference gene primers. Profiled with immunoSEQ multiplex PCR; TCRdb holds only in-frame clones, not every one. The V and J calls and clone size come from that table; D and trimming were worked out from the DNA. Among some 200,000 clones listed, under 90% were seen once. This CDR3 region has 15 residues. V was clipped by 4 bases and J by 9 bases, with 16 bases between them. Germline lookup yields CDR1 MNHEY and CDR2 SVGEGT. These data come from a study of blood T cell repertoires in COVID-19.

This receptor was taken from a man older than 75 with acute or convalescent COVID-19. This chain uses TRBV6-2 or TRBV6-3 with TRBJ1-6, with D perhaps TRBD1 (6 bases). Sequenced: peripheral blood. CDR3 region: CASSSDRGSSSPLHF. The DNA of the CDR3 is TGTGCCAGCAGTTCGGACAGAGGGTCGAGTTCACCCCTCCACTTT.